This T cell receptor (beta chain) derives from a study of CD8 T cells in ankylosing spondylitis. Study-level findings and limits: One TCR beta motif, made up of eight highly homologous variants, appeared characteristic of ankylosing spondylitis blood.

TCRdb analysed the 5' RACE reads with MiXCR anew, one entry per CDR3 protein. The sample shows 200,000 to 250,000 distinct CDR3 sequences, roughly a tenth of them seen only once. The V and J ends lost 4 bases and 0 bases respectively, with 9 bases between them. CDR3 length equals 15 residues. This clonotype has a count of ten or more. What it binds is not known. The sequencing input was blood, either unsorted or a sorted T cell fraction (not recorded which). V gene TRBV12-3 or TRBV12-4 combines with J gene TRBJ2-2; D possibly corresponds to TRBD2 (5 bases). The source of this sequence is a male donor with ankylosing spondylitis or in good health (not recorded which). In DNA, the CDR3 is TGTGCCAGCAGTTCCGGGATCGCGAACACCGGGGAGCTGTTTTTT. Its protein is CASSSGIANTGELFF.